What follows are 6 T cell receptor beta chains derived from one specimen sequenced in a study of control samples from healthy donors and cancer patients. Libraries were prepared by immunoSEQ multiplex PCR; TCRdb keeps only in-frame clonotypes and omits some of them. The table lists 130,000 to 150,000 clones, 80% to 95% of them singletons, with about 3.2% in the top ten. Sequenced sample: blood. Receptors were obtained from a young man in good health.

The V gene is TRBV27, the J gene TRBJ2-1, with 9 bases lining up with TRBD1. The V gene end was trimmed by 5 bases and the J gene end by 7 bases; junction bases not matched to a gene: 6. The CDR3 covers 14 residues. Looked up from germline, CDR1 is MNHEY and CDR2 is SMNVEV (reference sequence). The CDR3: CASSPGQGRNEQFF. Written as DNA, the CDR3 is TGTGCCAGCAGTCCGGGACAGGGTAGAAATGAGCAGTTCTTC.

This sequence joins TRBV7-2 and TRBJ1-4, with D possibly being TRBD1 (5 bases). Germline values: CDR1 SGHTA, CDR2 FQGNSA. The length of the CDR3 is 15 residues. The V gene lost 0 bases and the J gene lost 5 bases, with 10 bases spanning the gap. As DNA, the CDR3 is TGTGCCAGCAGCTTAGCGGTGGGGGTAAATGAAAAACTGTTTTTT. Protein product: CASSLAVGVNEKLFF.

The chain joins TRBV9 to TRBJ2-2; no clear D. The CDR3 is made up of 14 amino acids. Germline CDR1 is SGDLS and CDR2 is YYNGEE. V was clipped by 4 bases and J by 7 bases, with 14 bases between them. In DNA, the CDR3 is TGTGCCAGCAGCTCTACTGAGGCTTACGGGGAGCTGTTTTTT. Encoded protein: CASSSTEAYGELFF.

The V gene is TRBV2, the J gene TRBJ1-1; no firm D call. This CDR3 is 15 amino acids long. V was trimmed by 2 bases and J by 8 bases, leaving 18 bases between them. In germline, CDR1 is SNHLY, CDR2 FYNNEI. The chain's CDR3 is CASSEWASLGPEAFF. CDR3 nucleotide sequence: TGTGCCAGCAGTGAATGGGCCAGTCTAGGACCCGAAGCTTTCTTT. Complete variable domain (other parts from reference TRBV2 and TRBJ1-1): EPEVTQTPSHQVTQMGQEVILRCVPISNHLYFYWYRQILGQKVEFLVSFYNNEISEKSEIFDDQFSVERPDGSNFTLKIRSTKLEDSAMYFCASSEWASLGPEAFFGQGTRLTVV.

J is TRBJ2-3 and V is TRBV7-6, with 9 positions matching TRBD2. Trimming cost V 4 bases and J 6 bases; bases outside gene matches: 14. The germline CDR1 and CDR2 sequences are SGHVS and FNYEAQ. This CDR3 has 17 residues. The CDR3: CASSSPPISGGRDTQYF. Here the CDR3 DNA reads TGTGCCAGCAGCTCACCTCCGATTAGCGGGGGCCGGGATACGCAGTATTTT.

This clone was detected once. CDR3 in DNA: TGTGCCAGCAGTTACGTAGCGATGGACGAGCAGTACTTC. It translates to CASSYVAMDEQYF. The V call is TRBV6-5, the J call TRBJ2-7; a possible D gene is TRBD2 (5 bases). Trimming took off 2 bases at V and 5 bases at J, with 10 bases between the two ends. The CDR3 length is 13 residues. CDR1 is MNHEY and CDR2 is SVGAGI in the germline V gene.